This record covers a single T cell receptor (beta chain). This clonotype was observed a few times. Its target antigen remains unknown. One base away there is no much larger clone; base qualities are not given. V drops 5 bases and J drops 2 bases, leaving 7 bases in between. Spanning cysteine to phenylalanine, the CDR3 consists of 13 amino acids. The CDR3 DNA has 39 bases and is translated from base 1. Based on the germline V gene, the CDR1 and CDR2 sequences are LGHNA and YSLEER. The entry originates in a study of human T cells and chemical hapten exposure (dated by TCRdb to the early 2020s). About the study as a whole: For sensitization, 2% DPC in acetone was applied to an approximately 2 cm by approximately 2 cm area of upper inner arm skin. Throughout the approximately 23-week study period, patients were also given weekly therapeutic DPC doses on the scalp. Patch testing was performed on the upper back with Finn chambers containing 0.01% DPC, and the patch tests were scored after 6 days according to International Contact Dermatitis Research Group standards. The patient cohort, mostly female, included alopecia areata with under or over 50% scalp involvement, alopecia totalis and alopecia universalis. The libraries were sequenced as a pool, and the TCR yield per sample differed mostly because of small variations in library volumes within the pool. The study tracked peripheral blood TCR repertoire changes in vivo during primary and secondary sensitization to the hapten diphenylcyclopropenone (DPC) in alopecia patients. Patient blood was sampled pre-sensitization (week 0) and at 2, 6 and about 24 weeks after DPC sensitization. For TCR sequencing, blood came from 25 to 35 alopecia patients at anywhere from one to four time points (pre-sensitization, 2, 6 and 24 weeks). Points the paper makes about the study in general: After repeated subsampling, the strength of the expansion versus patch-test correlation and the threshold at which it became significant changed. Patch test score correlated positively with the number of PT1 expanded TCRs, reaching significance at thresholds 8, 16 and 32 but not at 4. DPC sensitization did not change how many TCRs were above 1 in 1000 frequency, and no evidence was found of alterations in global repertoire structure. Compared with pre-sensitization or healthy control sets, expanded TCRs formed significantly more large CDR3 similarity clusters, which is consistent with antigen-driven responses. Because every patient had alopecia, a presumed autoimmune disease, the patients' immune response might differ from that of healthy individuals.

The sample's time point, from its label and the paper: pre-sensitization, week 0. The sample's treatment or condition label, in plain terms: therapeutic diphenylcyclopropenone sensitization with weekly scalp DPC. At every patch-test visit, the blood draw took place before the patch test was put on. Patients were eligible if aged 18 to 70, diagnosed with alopecia and judged suitable for DPC therapy, and pregnant patients were excluded. Total RNA was extracted from unfractionated whole blood collected in Tempus Blood RNA tubes. Library prep was done by RACE. The reads were generated on a NextSeq 500. During library preparation, unique molecular identifiers were attached to individual cDNA molecules so that TCRs could be counted in a quantitative, reproducible way. Each blood RNA sample was used to sequence both TCR alpha and TCR beta chains. In the source study's methods: A median of around 96,000 TCRs per sample was observed, with a range of roughly 20,000 to 750,000. V, J and CDR3 annotation of the TCR reads was performed with the Decombinator software suite. Every sample was subsampled to the same number of TCRs (28,000) for the PS versus PT1 abundance plots. TCRs were defined as expanded if absent before sensitization and observed at least eight times at the 2-week time point. TCRdb itself trimmed the public reads at Q25 with fastp, ran MiXCR and retained productive beta chains. Rows with one shared CDR3 protein collapse into an entry with the most common genes and DNA. TCRdb's processing, not the authors', yielded these V and J calls. This sample lists 100,000 to 150,000 distinct CDR3 sequences; around an eighth were detected once. Around 2.7% of the sample is taken by the ten largest.

The source was whole blood, collected in connection with sensitization to the hapten diphenylcyclopropenone (DPC). The rearrangement combines TRBV4-3 with TRBJ1-3; no D gene can be assigned with confidence. This receptor was obtained from a young woman with alopecia areata. Some clones in this sample may be carry-over from other donors' samples. CDR3 reads: CASSSRTGNTIYF. The sequenced DNA is TGCGCCAGCAGCTCAAGAACTGGAAACACCATATATTTT.